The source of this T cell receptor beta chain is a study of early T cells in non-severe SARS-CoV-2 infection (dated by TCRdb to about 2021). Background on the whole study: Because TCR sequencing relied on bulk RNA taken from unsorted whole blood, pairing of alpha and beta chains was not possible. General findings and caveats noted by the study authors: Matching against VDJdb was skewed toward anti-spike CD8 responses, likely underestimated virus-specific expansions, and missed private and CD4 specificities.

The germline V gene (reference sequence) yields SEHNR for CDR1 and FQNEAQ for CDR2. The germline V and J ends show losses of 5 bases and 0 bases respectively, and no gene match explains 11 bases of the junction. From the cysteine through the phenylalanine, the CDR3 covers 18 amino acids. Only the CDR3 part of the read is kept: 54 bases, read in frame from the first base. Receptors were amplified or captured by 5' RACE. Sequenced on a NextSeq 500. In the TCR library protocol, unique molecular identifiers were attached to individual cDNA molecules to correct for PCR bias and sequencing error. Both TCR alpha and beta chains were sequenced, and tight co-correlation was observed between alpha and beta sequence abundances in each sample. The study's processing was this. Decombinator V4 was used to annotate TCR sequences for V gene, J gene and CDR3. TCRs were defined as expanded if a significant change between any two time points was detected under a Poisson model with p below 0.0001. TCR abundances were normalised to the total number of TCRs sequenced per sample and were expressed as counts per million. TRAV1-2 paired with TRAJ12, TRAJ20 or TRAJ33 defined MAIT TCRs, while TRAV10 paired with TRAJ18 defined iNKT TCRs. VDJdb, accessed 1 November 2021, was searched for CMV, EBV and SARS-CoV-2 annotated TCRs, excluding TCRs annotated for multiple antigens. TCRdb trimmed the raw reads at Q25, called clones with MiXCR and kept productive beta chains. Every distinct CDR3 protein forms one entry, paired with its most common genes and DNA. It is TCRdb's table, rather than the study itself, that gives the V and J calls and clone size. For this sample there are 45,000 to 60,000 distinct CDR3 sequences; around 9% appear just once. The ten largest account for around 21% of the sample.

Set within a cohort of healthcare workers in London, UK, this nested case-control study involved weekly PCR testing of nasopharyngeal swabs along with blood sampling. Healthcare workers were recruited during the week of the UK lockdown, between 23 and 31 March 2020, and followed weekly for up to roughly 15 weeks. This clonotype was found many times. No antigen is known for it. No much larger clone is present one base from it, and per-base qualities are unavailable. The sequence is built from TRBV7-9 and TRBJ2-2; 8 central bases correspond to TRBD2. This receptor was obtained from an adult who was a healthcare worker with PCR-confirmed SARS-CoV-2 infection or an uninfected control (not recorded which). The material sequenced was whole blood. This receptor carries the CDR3 CASSDTWAGGPNTGELFF. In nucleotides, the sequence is TGTGCCAGCAGCGACACCTGGGCGGGGGGACCGAACACCGGGGAGCTGTTTTTT.